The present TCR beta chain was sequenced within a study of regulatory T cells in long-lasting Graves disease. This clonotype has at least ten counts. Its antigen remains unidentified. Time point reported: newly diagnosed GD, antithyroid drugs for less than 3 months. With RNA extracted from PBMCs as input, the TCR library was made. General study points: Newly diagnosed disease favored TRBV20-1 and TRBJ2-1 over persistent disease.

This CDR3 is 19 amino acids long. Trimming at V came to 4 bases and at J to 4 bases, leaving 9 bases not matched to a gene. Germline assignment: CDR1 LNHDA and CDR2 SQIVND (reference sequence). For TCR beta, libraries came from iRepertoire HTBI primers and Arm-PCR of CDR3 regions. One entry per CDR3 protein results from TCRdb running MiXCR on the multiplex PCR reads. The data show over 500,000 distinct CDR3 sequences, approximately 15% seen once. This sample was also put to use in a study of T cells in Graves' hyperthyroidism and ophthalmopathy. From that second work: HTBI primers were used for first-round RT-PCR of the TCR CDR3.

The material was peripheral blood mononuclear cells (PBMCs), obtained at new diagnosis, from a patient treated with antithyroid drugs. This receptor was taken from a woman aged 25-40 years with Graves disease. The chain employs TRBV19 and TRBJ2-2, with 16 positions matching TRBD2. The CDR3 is CASSRTGLAGGLATGELFF. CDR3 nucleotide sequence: TGTGCCAGTAGTAGAACGGGACTAGCGGGAGGGCTGGCCACCGGGGAGCTGTTTTTT.